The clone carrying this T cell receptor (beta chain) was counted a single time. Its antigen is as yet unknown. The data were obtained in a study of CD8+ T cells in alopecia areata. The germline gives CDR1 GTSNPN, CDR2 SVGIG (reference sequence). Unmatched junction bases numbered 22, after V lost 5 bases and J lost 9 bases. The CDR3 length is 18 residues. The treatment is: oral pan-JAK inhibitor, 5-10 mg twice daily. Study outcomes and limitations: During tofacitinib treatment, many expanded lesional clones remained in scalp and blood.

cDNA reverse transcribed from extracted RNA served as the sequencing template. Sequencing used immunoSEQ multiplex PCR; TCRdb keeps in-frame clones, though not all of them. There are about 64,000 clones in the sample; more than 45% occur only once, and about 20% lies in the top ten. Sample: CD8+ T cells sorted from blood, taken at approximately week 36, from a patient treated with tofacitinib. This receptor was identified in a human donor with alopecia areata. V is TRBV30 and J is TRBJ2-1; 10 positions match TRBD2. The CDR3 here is CAWDRPVWKREGGSEQFF. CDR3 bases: TGTGCCTGGGACCGGCCCGTTTGGAAGCGGGAGGGTGGTAGTGAGCAGTTCTTC. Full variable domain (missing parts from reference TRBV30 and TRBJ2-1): SQTIHQWPATLVQPVGSPLSLECTVEGTSNPNLYWYRQAAGRGLQLLFYSVGIGQISSEVPQNLSASRPQDRQFILSSKKLLLSDSGFYLCAWDRPVWKREGGSEQFFGPGTRLTVL.